The clone carrying this T cell receptor beta chain was found a few times. V was trimmed by 10 bases and J by 3 bases, leaving 9 bases between them. This CDR3 contains 11 residues. The germline CDR1 and CDR2 sequences are LNHDA and SQIVND (reference sequence). This sample was taken from a study of T cell responses to AZD1222 COVID-19 vaccine. Generated by immunoSEQ multiplex PCR, the TCRdb table keeps only in-frame clones and is missing some. The sample has around 170,000 clones; 92% are singletons. This TCR derives from an adult who received the AZD1222 COVID-19 vaccine. Specimen: peripheral blood, collected 28 days after the second AZD1222 dose. The chain is built from TRBV19 and TRBJ1-2; no firm D call. CDR3 DNA sequence: TGTGCCACCCGACACGACTATGGCTACACCTTC. Its protein product is CATRHDYGYTF.